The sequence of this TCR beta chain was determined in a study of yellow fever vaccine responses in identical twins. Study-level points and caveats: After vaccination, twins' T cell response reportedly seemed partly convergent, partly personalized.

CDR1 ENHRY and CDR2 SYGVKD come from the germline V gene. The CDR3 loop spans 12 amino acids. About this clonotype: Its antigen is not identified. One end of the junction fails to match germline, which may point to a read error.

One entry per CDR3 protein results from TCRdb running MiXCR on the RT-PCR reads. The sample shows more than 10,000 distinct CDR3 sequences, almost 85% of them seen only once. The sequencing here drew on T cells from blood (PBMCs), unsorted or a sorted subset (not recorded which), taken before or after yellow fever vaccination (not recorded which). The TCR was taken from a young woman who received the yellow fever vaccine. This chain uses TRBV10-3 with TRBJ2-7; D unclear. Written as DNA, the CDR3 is TGTGCCATCAGGACCACCGACGCCGGAATGGACTTC. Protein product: CAIRTTDAGMDF.